A single sample is the source of the 23 T cell receptor beta chains below, sequenced in a study of patients with pleural tuberculosis. TCRdb passed the reads through MiXCR, listing each CDR3 protein once. The sample records around 49,000 distinct CDR3 sequences, less than 9.5% being singletons. These receptors were collected from a human donor with pleural tuberculosis.

There are a few counts of this clonotype. This clone may be a read error of a much larger clone one base away. This chain links TRBV27 with TRBJ2-6; maybe TRBD2 (5 bases). The CDR3 consists of 14 residues. The V and J ends lost 5 bases and 3 bases respectively, with 8 bases between them. CDR1 is MNHEY and CDR2 is SMNVEV in the germline V gene (reference sequence). The CDR3 sequence: CASSVGSGANVLTF. The DNA of the CDR3 is TGTGCCAGCAGTGTGGGGAGTGGGGCCAACGTCCTGACTTTC.

About this clonotype itself: A read error is possible here, since a much larger clone lies one base away. The DNA of the CDR3 is TGTGCCAGCAGTTTGTCCAGCCCTATGAACGCTGAAGCTTTCTTT. Translation: CASSLSSPMNAEAFF. The gene calls are TRBV12-3 or TRBV12-4 and TRBJ1-1; no clear D gene. The CDR3 is made up of 15 amino acids.

This clonotype occurred many times. For the CDR3, the DNA is TGCGCCAGCAGGACCTGGACCGGCGGGGCAGATACGCAGTATTTT. This encodes CASRTWTGGADTQYF. The chain employs TRBV10-2 and TRBJ2-3, with TRBD2 as a possible D gene (6 bases). Deletions cut 6 bases from V and 4 bases from J, with 17 bases between. CDR3 length equals 15 residues. Germline lookup yields CDR1 WSHSY and CDR2 SAAADI.

This clonotype was seen at least ten times. The chain carries TRBV11-1 and TRBJ1-6, with a tentative D call TRBD1 (6 bases). The ends were cut back, 4 bases at V and 8 bases at J, with 12 bases in the middle. CDR3 length equals 14 residues. CDR1 is SGHAT and CDR2 is FQDESV in the germline V gene (reference sequence). As DNA, the CDR3 is TGTGCCAGCAGCTCTGCGGGGGCAGATTCACCCCTCCACTTT. Translating gives CASSSAGADSPLHF.

This clonotype was counted between two and nine times. This chain joins TRBV5-1 and TRBJ2-2; 10 bases are a match to TRBD2. V was clipped by 5 bases and J by 4 bases; unmatched bases: 5. Germline-derived CDR1 and CDR2 are SGHRS and YFSETQ. The CDR3 length is 15 residues. CDR3 bases: TGCGCCAGCAGACAACTAGCGGGAAGCACCGGGGAGCTGTTTTTT. It encodes CASRQLAGSTGELFF.

Comment on this clonotype: This sequence may be a read error, since a much larger clone differs from it by one base. The gene calls are TRBV11-1 and TRBJ2-5; no clear D gene. The CDR3 totals 16 residues. CDR1 is SGHAT, CDR2 FQDESV, per germline (reference sequence). Here the CDR3 reads CASSLGSTVQKETQNF. As DNA, the CDR3 is TGTGCCAGCAGCTTAGGATCCACGGTGCAAAAAGAGACCCAGAACTTC.

This clonotype was observed a few times. A much larger clonotype is one base distant, so this may be a read error. The V and J genes are TRBV20-1 and TRBJ1-1; a possible D gene is TRBD1 (6 bases). This CDR3 comprises 11 residues. From germline, CDR1 is DFQATT and CDR2 SNEGSKA (reference sequence). The CDR3 DNA sequence: TGCGGTGCAAGGGGGGGCACTGAAGCTTTCTTT. The encoded protein is CGARGGTEAFF.

The J gene is TRBJ1-5, the V gene TRBV12-3 or TRBV12-4; perhaps TRBD1 as D (6 bases). V was clipped by 5 bases and J by 4 bases, with 12 bases between them. The length of the CDR3 is 14 residues. The chain's CDR3 is CASSPGVANQPQHF. The CDR3 DNA reads TGTGCCAGCAGTCCAGGGGTGGCGAATCAGCCCCAGCATTTT.

This clonotype appeared many times. This chain joins TRBV10-3 and TRBJ2-5; D is possibly TRBD1 (6 bases). Per germline, CDR1 ENHRY and CDR2 SYGVKD. The CDR3 is 16 residues long. Trimming left V 6 bases short and J 9 bases short, with 26 bases between. This CDR3 is CAISSPDFSDPGAQYF. Written as DNA, the CDR3 is TGTGCCATCAGCAGTCCCGACTTTAGTGATCCAGGGGCCCAGTACTTC.

There are many counts of this clonotype. The V and J genes are TRBV3-1 and TRBJ2-5, with 8 bases that match TRBD1. J was trimmed by 1 base and V by 4 bases; bases with no gene match: 5. In germline, CDR1 is LGHDT, CDR2 YNNKEL (reference sequence). The CDR3 has 15 amino acids. The CDR3 DNA sequence: TGTGCCAGCAGCCTACGGACAGGGATCCAAGAGACCCAGTACTTC. Its protein product is CASSLRTGIQETQYF.

This clonotype was seen more than once but under ten times. This sequence joins TRBV9 and TRBJ1-1, with D possibly being TRBD1 (6 bases). The V gene's germline CDR1 is SGDLS and CDR2 YYNGEE. V was trimmed by 3 bases and J by 7 bases, leaving 16 bases between them. The CDR3 contains 14 residues. In DNA form, the CDR3 reads TGTGCCAGCAGCGCGCGCCCTGGGGGGCGTGAAGCTTTCTTT. It specifies CASSARPGGREAFF.

This clonotype was observed many times. This chain joins TRBV11-1 and TRBJ1-1; D is undetermined. The V gene lost 3 bases and the J gene lost 2 bases, with 7 bases spanning the gap. The CDR3 sequence is 13 residues long. Germline V gene data show CDR1 as SGHAT and CDR2 as FQDESV (reference sequence). CDR3 in amino acids: CASSLSGNTEAFF. The CDR3 DNA is TGTGCCAGCAGCTTGTCAGGCAACACTGAAGCTTTCTTT.

This clonotype was picked up many times. V and J are TRBV11-1 and TRBJ2-7; the D is unclear. CDR1 is SGHAT, CDR2 FQDESV, per germline (reference sequence). Trimming cost V 0 bases and J 5 bases, with 8 bases left between them. The length of the CDR3 is 13 residues. Here the CDR3 reads CASSLALWDEQYF. The CDR3, as DNA: TGTGCCAGCAGCTTAGCGCTCTGGGACGAGCAGTACTTC.

This rearrangement joins TRBV29-1 to TRBJ2-1; 7 positions agree with TRBD2. V was clipped by 5 bases and J by 9 bases; unmatched bases: 13. From germline, CDR1 is SQVTM and CDR2 ANQGSEA. The CDR3 runs 14 residues. The DNA of the CDR3 is TGCAGCGTTATATTTGGGGCGGGGGATAGTGAGCAGTTCTTC. This translates into CSVIFGAGDSEQFF.

The table lists this clonotype with many counts. V usage is TRBV14 and J usage is TRBJ1-6; D might be TRBD1 (6 bases). The CDR3 totals 17 residues. Germline-derived CDR1 and CDR2 are SGHDN and FVKESK. The V gene lost 0 bases and the J gene lost 7 bases, with 16 bases spanning the gap. The CDR3: CASSQEFQGRLNSPLHF. CDR3 bases: TGTGCCAGCAGCCAAGAGTTTCAGGGGAGGTTGAATTCACCCCTCCACTTT.

J is TRBJ1-1 and V is TRBV11-2, with D hard to call. This CDR3 is 12 amino acids long. Per the germline V gene, CDR1 is SGHAT and CDR2 is FQNNGV. The ends were cut back, 5 bases at V and 3 bases at J, with 7 bases in the middle. For the CDR3, the DNA is TGTGCCAGCAGCCCTGGAGACACTGAAGCTTTCTTT. It is translated as CASSPGDTEAFF. Full variable domain (rest looked up from reference TRBV11-2 and TRBJ1-1): EAGVAQSPRYKIIEKRQSVAFWCNPISGHATLYWYQQILGQGPKLLIQFQNNGVVDDSQLPKDRFSAERLKGVDSTLKIQPAKLEDSAVYLCASSPGDTEAFFGQGTRLTVV.

This clonotype appeared many times. The chain has TRBV11-2 and TRBJ1-4; 9 positions match TRBD1. Per the germline V gene, CDR1 is SGHAT and CDR2 is FQNNGV. Trimming at V came to 5 bases and at J to 5 bases, leaving 6 bases not matched to a gene. This CDR3 is built from 15 residues. The CDR3 sequence: CASSHPGQGNEKLFF. The CDR3 DNA is TGTGCCAGCAGCCACCCGGGACAGGGAAATGAAAAACTGTTTTTT.

The genes are TRBV5-1 and TRBJ1-5, with a possible D match to TRBD1 (5 bases). The CDR3 has 13 residues. Per germline, CDR1 SGHRS and CDR2 YFSETQ. Trimming took 5 bases from V and 6 from J, leaving 12 bases between them. CDR3 protein: CASRGGEAQPQHF. CDR3 bases: TGCGCCAGCAGGGGGGGAGAGGCTCAGCCCCAGCATTTT.

This clonotype showed up many times. CDR3 sequence: CASSPTGELFF. The CDR3 region has the DNA TGTGCCAGCAGCCCAACCGGGGAGCTGTTTTTT. V and J are TRBV7-9 and TRBJ2-2; D unclear. V gave up 5 bases and J gave up 5 bases, with 3 bases separating them. Germline values: CDR1 SEHNR, CDR2 FQNEAQ (reference sequence). This CDR3 is built from 11 residues.

This clonotype was observed at least ten times. The chain carries TRBV19 and TRBJ1-1; D unresolved. The CDR3 runs to 13 residues. V was trimmed by 7 bases and J by 2 bases, leaving 11 bases between them. The V gene's germline CDR1 is LNHDA and CDR2 SQIVND (reference sequence). CDR3: CASTLTDNTEAFF. As DNA, the CDR3 is TGTGCCAGTACGCTAACTGATAACACTGAAGCTTTCTTT.

In its sample, this clonotype was seen a few times. This chain uses TRBV19 with TRBJ2-5; D is unresolved. The germline V gene encodes CDR1 LNHDA and CDR2 SQIVND (reference sequence). CDR3 size: 14 residues. The V and J ends lost 5 bases and 2 bases respectively, with 12 bases between them. CDR3 protein: CASSVADVQETQYF. Written as DNA, the CDR3 is TGTGCCAGTAGTGTCGCGGACGTACAAGAGACCCAGTACTTC.

This clonotype was counted many times. The V gene is TRBV24-1, the J gene TRBJ2-1, with 9 positions matching TRBD2. Trimming took 5 bases from V and 7 from J; bases not matched to a gene: 8. From germline, CDR1 is KGHDR and CDR2 SFDVKD. The CDR3 is 15 residues long. This chain's CDR3 is CATSVGSGRNNEQFF. As DNA, the CDR3 is TGTGCCACCAGTGTGGGGAGCGGGAGGAATAATGAGCAGTTCTTC.

This clonotype was seen ten or more times. This chain links TRBV10-3 with TRBJ2-3; D may be TRBD2 (5 bases). Germline V gene lookup returns CDR1 ENHRY and CDR2 SYGVKD. The CDR3 sequence is 14 residues long. V gave up 2 bases and J gave up 5 bases, with 11 bases separating them. CDR3 residues: CAISEMRAEDTQYF. Here the CDR3 DNA reads TGTGCCATCAGTGAGATGCGGGCCGAAGATACGCAGTATTTT.